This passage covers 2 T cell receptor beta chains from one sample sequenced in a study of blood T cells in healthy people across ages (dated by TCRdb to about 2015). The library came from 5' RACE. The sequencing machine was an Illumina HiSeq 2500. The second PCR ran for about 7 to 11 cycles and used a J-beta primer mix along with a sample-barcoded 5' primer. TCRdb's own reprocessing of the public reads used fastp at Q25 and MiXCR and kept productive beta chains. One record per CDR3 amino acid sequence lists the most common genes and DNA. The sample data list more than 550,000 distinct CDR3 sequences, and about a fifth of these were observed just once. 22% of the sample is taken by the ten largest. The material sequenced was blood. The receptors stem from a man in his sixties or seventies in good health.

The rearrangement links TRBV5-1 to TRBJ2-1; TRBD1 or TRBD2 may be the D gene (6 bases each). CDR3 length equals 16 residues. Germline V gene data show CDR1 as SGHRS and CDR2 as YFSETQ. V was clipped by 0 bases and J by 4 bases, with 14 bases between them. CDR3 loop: CASSLVGGHAYNEQFF. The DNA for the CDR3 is TGCGCCAGCAGCTTGGTGGGGGGACACGCTTACAATGAGCAGTTCTTC.

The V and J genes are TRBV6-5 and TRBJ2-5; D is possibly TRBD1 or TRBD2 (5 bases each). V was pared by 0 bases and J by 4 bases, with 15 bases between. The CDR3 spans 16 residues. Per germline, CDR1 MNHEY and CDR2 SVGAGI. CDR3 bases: TGTGCCAGCAGTTACTCTGGGACCAATTATGGAGAGACCCAGTACTTC. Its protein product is CASSYSGTNYGETQYF.